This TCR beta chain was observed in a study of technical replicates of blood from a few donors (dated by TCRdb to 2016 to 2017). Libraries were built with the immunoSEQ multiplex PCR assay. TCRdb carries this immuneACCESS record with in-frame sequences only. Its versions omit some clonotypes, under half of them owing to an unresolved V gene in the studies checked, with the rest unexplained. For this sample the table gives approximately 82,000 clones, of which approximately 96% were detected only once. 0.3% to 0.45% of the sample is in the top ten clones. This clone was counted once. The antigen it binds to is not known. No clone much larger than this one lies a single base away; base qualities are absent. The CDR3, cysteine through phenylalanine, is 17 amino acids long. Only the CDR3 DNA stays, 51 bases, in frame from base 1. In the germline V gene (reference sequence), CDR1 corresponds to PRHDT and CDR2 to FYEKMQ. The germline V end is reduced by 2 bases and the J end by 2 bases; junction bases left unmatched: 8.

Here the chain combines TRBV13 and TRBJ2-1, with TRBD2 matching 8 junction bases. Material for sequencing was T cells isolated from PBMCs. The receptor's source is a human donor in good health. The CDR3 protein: CASSLNSGTRPYNEQFF. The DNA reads TGTGCCAGCAGCTTAAATTCCGGGACTAGGCCCTACAATGAGCAGTTCTTC.